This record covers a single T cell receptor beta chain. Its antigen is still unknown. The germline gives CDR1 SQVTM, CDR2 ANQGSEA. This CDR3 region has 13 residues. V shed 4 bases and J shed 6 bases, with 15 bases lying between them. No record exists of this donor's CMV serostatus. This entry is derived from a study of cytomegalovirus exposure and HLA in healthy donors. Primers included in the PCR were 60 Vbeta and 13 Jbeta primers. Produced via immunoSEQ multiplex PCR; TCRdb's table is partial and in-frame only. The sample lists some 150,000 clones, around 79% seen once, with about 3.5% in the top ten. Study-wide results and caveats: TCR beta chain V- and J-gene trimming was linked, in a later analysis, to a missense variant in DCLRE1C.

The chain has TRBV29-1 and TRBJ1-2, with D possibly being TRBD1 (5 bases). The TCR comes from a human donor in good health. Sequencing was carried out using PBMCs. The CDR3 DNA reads TGCAGCGTTGGGGGCCCGGGCCCAAATGGCTACACCTTC. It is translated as CSVGGPGPNGYTF. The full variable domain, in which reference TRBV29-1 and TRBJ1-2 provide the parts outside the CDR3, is SAVISQKPSRDICQRGTSLTIQCQVDSQVTMMFWYRQQPGQSLTLIATANQGSEATYESGFVIDKFPISRPNLTFSTLTVSNMSPEDSSIYLCSVGGPGPNGYTFGSGTRLTVV.